The rows below give T cell receptor beta chains drawn from one sample of a study of tumor and adjacent non-tumor tissue in lung cancer. TCRdb fed the multiplex PCR reads into MiXCR, producing one record per CDR3 protein. This table holds around 210,000 distinct CDR3 sequences, 70% to 75% found once. The specimen was lung tumor tissue. These receptors all stem from a man between 60 and 70 years old with non-small cell lung cancer. The conserved cysteine and the conserved F or W are not part of the CDR3 here. D genes are given only for firm matches.

>-|TRBV10-3
AISGRGGGADTQY
>TRBD2|TRBV11-1
ASRQRGGRDYNEQF
>-|TRBV20-1
SARLDRCTDTQY
>TRBD1|TRBV12-3/TRBV12-4
ASSLPGGVYNEQF
>-|TRBV20-1
SARGRDNPNYGYT
>-|TRBV11-2
ASSFSTNTGELF
>-|TRBV20-1
SANAESDQPQH
>-|TRBV20-1
SYRDAGRHTGELF
>-|TRBV6-5
ATTTPGNTIY
>TRBD1|TRBV12-3/TRBV12-4
ASSSYRGHGERLF
>-|TRBV6-5
VSSCRAAYTGELF
>TRBD1|TRBV20-1
SATRGKGDEQY
>-|TRBV11-2
VSSWVGTDTQY
>-|TRBV20-1
SAGEQGYEQY
>-|TRBV6-2/TRBV6-3
ASTLQGSGANVLT
>TRBD2|TRBV5-1
ASSPGLGHSRETQY
>-|TRBV6-2/TRBV6-3
ASDPGELNEQF
>-|TRBV20-1
SAFLARGGFYEQY
>TRBD1|TRBV20-1
SARHTGDNEAF
>-|TRBV19
ASKEQGSTDTQY
>-|TRBV28
ASSPQRYEKLF
>-|TRBV11-2
ASSPDGLNTEAF
>-|TRBV20-1
GANRLDTDTQY
>-|TRBV11-2
TSSLEETGQKLF
>-|TRBV20-1
SVSSGINEELF
>TRBD1|TRBV6-5
ASIYSGTGQGGELF
>TRBD1|TRBV5-1
ASSGTGDYGYT
>-|TRBV12-3/TRBV12-4
ASSLNVGGFTEAF
>-|TRBV6-5
ASSRAGDSNQPQH
>-|TRBV20-1
SASPNLKGRRGSPLH
>-|TRBV20-1
SARVGDTQY
>-|TRBV11-3
ASSLAFTHIIY
>TRBD2|TRBV6-5
ASGNGGVTRYGQY
>TRBD2|TRBV6-1
ASSVNSGGSDTQY
>-|TRBV29-1
SVEGQGRNIQY
>-|TRBV29-1
SARDDNGKLF